A single T cell receptor beta chain is shown here with its context. Libraries were prepared by immunoSEQ multiplex PCR; TCRdb keeps only in-frame clonotypes and omits some of them. The table records 55,000 to 75,000 clones, about 90% of them present only once. The data originate from a study of technical replicates of blood from a handful of donors. The ends lost 4 bases at V and 8 bases at J; junction bases unmatched: 8. The length of the CDR3 is 15 residues. Germline V gene sequence: CDR1 SGHTA, CDR2 FQGTGA. Sequencing used PBMCs. The TCR was taken from a human donor in good health. Some clones in this sample may be carry-over from other donors' samples. The V and J genes are TRBV7-3 and TRBJ1-2; TRBD1 matches 12 bases. CDR3 bases: TGTGCCAGCAGCTACGGGACAGGGGGCGCCAAGGGCTACACCTTC. Translated, it gives CASSYGTGGAKGYTF.